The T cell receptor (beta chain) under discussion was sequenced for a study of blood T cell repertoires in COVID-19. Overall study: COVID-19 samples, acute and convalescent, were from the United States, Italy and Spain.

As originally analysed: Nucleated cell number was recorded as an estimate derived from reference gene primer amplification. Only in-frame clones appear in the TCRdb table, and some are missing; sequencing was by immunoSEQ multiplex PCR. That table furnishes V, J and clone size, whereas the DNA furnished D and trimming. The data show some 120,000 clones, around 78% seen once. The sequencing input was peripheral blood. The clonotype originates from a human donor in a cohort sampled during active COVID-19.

CDR3 residues: CASSSRSGSGGTDTQYF. In DNA form, the CDR3 reads TGTGCCAGCAGCTCTCGCTCCGGTAGCGGGGGAACAGATACGCAGTATTTT. This chain links TRBV11-3 with TRBJ2-3; 9 bases are shared with TRBD2. The CDR3 is 17 amino acids. The J segment lost 3 bases and the V segment lost 4 bases, leaving 11 bases of the junction unmatched. Germline V gene data show CDR1 as SGHNT and CDR2 as YENEEA. Together with reference TRBV11-3 and TRBJ2-3, the CDR3 gives the full variable domain: EAGVVQSPRYKIIEKKQPVAFWCNPISGHNTLYWYLQNLGQGPELLIRYENEEAVDDSQLPKDRFSAERLKGVDSTLKIQPAELGDSAVYLCASSSRSGSGGTDTQYFGPGTRLTVL.